A single sample gave rise to the 31 T cell receptor beta chains below, sequenced in a study of blood T cell repertoires in COVID-19. Generated by immunoSEQ multiplex PCR, the TCRdb table keeps only in-frame clones and is missing some. The table lists approximately 310,000 clones, around 86% of them singletons. Sequences were obtained from peripheral blood. The receptors here all came from a man aged 50 to 59 with active or convalescent COVID-19.

The chain is built from TRBV6-2 or TRBV6-3 and TRBJ2-7; 10 bases are a match to TRBD1. The CDR3 length is 18 residues. CDR1 and CDR2 from the germline V gene are MNHEY and SVGEGT. V lost 2 bases and J lost 2; bases outside the gene matches: 12. The DNA of the CDR3 is TGTGCCAGCAGTTACCTGCCCCGGGACAGGGGATCAACCTACGAGCAGTACTTC. As protein: CASSYLPRDRGSTYEQYF.

The chain uses TRBV5-4 and TRBJ1-4; 10 nucleotides agree with TRBD1. Germline V gene lookup returns CDR1 SGHNT and CDR2 YYREEE (reference sequence). This CDR3 is 16 amino acids long. Trimming removed 0 bases from V and 8 bases from J; junction bases left unmatched: 7. The CDR3 sequence is CASSLGLDRGNEKLFF. Here the CDR3 DNA reads TGTGCCAGCAGCTTGGGTTTGGACAGGGGGAACGAAAAACTGTTTTTT.

V gene TRBV28 combines with J gene TRBJ1-2; 7 positions agree with TRBD1. V dropped 2 bases and J dropped 4; count of bases not matched to a gene: 4. The germline CDR1 and CDR2 sequences are MDHEN and SYDVKM. CDR3 length: 14 amino acids. The CDR3 bases are TGTGCCAGCAGTTTAGGGGACAGACCCTATGGCTACACCTTC. Its translation is CASSLGDRPYGYTF.

The V and J genes are TRBV2 and TRBJ1-4; tentative D call: TRBD1 (6 bases). CDR3 length: 14 amino acids. The germline gives CDR1 SNHLY, CDR2 FYNNEI. Trimming pared 6 bases from V and 7 bases from J, leaving 15 bases between. In DNA, the CDR3 is TGTGCCAGCAGGGTCGAGGGAGGGGGTGAAAAACTGTTTTTT. It specifies CASRVEGGGEKLFF.

As to this clone: This CDR3 is also generated by other DNA sequences in the sample. V is TRBV10-3 and J is TRBJ1-1; weak D call: TRBD1 (6 bases). Germline CDR1 is ENHRY and CDR2 is SYGVKD. V lost 7 bases and J 0 bases, leaving 9 bases between the germline ends. CDR3 length equals 13 residues. The CDR3 coding sequence is TGTGCCATCAATCCAGGGGTGAACACTGAAGCTTTCTTT. As protein: CAINPGVNTEAFF.

In DNA form, the CDR3 reads TGTGCCAGCAGTTTAGGGCAGGGGCGAGTGGAGACCCAGTACTTC. Translation: CASSLGQGRVETQYF. J is TRBJ2-5 and V is TRBV27; maybe TRBD1 (6 bases). CDR3 size: 15 residues. V was shortened by 2 bases and J by 5 bases, with 15 bases between the two germline ends. Germline loops: CDR1 MNHEY, CDR2 SMNVEV (reference sequence).

The chain has TRBV28 and TRBJ2-1, with 8 bases fitting TRBD2. V was clipped by 4 bases and J by 1 base; unmatched bases: 6. The germline CDR1 and CDR2 sequences are MDHEN and SYDVKM. CDR3 length: 16 amino acids. The CDR3 here is CASSSRTSHSYNEQFF. In DNA form, the CDR3 reads TGTGCCAGCAGTTCGCGGACTAGCCATTCCTACAATGAGCAGTTCTTC.

The chain combines TRBV19 with TRBJ2-1; TRBD2 is a possible D gene (7 bases). The germline V gene encodes CDR1 LNHDA and CDR2 SQIVND (reference sequence). The CDR3 covers 14 residues. Trimming took 7 bases from V and 8 from J, leaving 18 bases between them. The CDR3 loop reads CASNQGRERHEQFF. CDR3 sequence (DNA): TGTGCCAGTAATCAGGGGAGGGAACGGCATGAGCAGTTCTTC.

J is TRBJ2-5 and V is TRBV11-3; 9 bases fit TRBD1. The CDR3 is 14 residues long. The germline V gene encodes CDR1 SGHNT and CDR2 YENEEA. Trimming at V came to 6 bases and at J to 4 bases, leaving 6 bases not matched to a gene. As DNA, the CDR3 is TGTGCCAGCAGTCTTACAGGGGGCGCAGAGACCCAGTACTTC. Amino acids: CASSLTGGAETQYF. Based on the CDR3 plus reference TRBV11-3 and TRBJ2-5, the full variable domain is EAGVVQSPRYKIIEKKQPVAFWCNPISGHNTLYWYLQNLGQGPELLIRYENEEAVDDSQLPKDRFSAERLKGVDSTLKIQPAELGDSAVYLCASSLTGGAETQYFGPGTRLLVL.

This sequence joins TRBV5-4 and TRBJ1-6; the D is unclear. Trimming cost V 0 bases and J 7 bases, with 8 bases left between them. Germline V gene data show CDR1 as SGHNT and CDR2 as YYREEE (reference sequence). The CDR3 is 14 amino acids. The CDR3 DNA reads TGTGCCAGCAGCTTGGATTCCGGGAATTCACCCCTCCACTTT. Protein product: CASSLDSGNSPLHF.

The chain combines TRBV18 with TRBJ1-4; TRBD1 agrees at 7 bases. Germline V gene sequence: CDR1 KGHSH, CDR2 LQKENI. The CDR3 spans 15 residues. J lost 0 bases, V lost 4 bases, and 2 bases had no gene match. CDR3 coding DNA: TGTGCCAGCTCACTAACAGGGGCAACTAATGAAAAACTGTTTTTT. It specifies CASSLTGATNEKLFF.

This clone occurred once. The chain has TRBV7-3 and TRBJ1-2; 8 bases are shared with TRBD1. The V gene end was trimmed by 4 bases and the J gene end by 12 bases; junction bases not matched to a gene: 7. The CDR3 sequence is 12 residues long. CDR1 is SGHTA and CDR2 is FQGTGA in the germline V gene. Written as DNA, the CDR3 is TGTGCCAGCAGCTCTGGACAGGGCGCCCACACCTTC. The encoded protein is CASSSGQGAHTF.

The V and J genes are TRBV5-5 and TRBJ2-3; 11 nucleotides line up with TRBD2. V was clipped by 0 bases and J by 0 bases; unmatched bases: 0. CDR3 size: 16 residues. The germline V gene has CDR1 SGHKS and CDR2 YYEKEE (reference sequence). This CDR3 is CASSLGLAGSTDTQYF. CDR3 bases: TGTGCCAGCAGCTTGGGACTAGCGGGGAGCACAGATACGCAGTATTTT. The whole variable domain, remainder taken from reference TRBV5-5 and TRBJ2-3, is DAGVTQSPTHLIKTRGQQVTLRCSPISGHKSVSWYQQVLGQGPQFIFQYYEKEERGRGNFPDRFSARQFPNYSSELNVNALLLGDSALYLCASSLGLAGSTDTQYFGPGTRLTVL.

CDR3 amino acids: CASSDNRNTEAFF. CDR3 nucleotides: TGCGCCAGCAGCGACAACCGAAACACTGAAGCTTTCTTT. The J gene is TRBJ1-1, the V gene TRBV5-1; D gene ambiguous. The CDR3 has 13 residues. V was shortened by 4 bases and J by 2 bases, with 9 bases between the two germline ends. Germline loops: CDR1 SGHRS, CDR2 YFSETQ. Looking up the rest from reference TRBV5-1 and TRBJ1-1 gives the full variable domain: KAGVTQTPRYLIKTRGQQVTLSCSPISGHRSVSWYQQTPGQGLQFLFEYFSETQRNKGNFPGRFSGRQFSNSRSEMNVSTLELGDSALYLCASSDNRNTEAFFGQGTRLTVV.

The chain joins TRBV18 to TRBJ1-2; D is possibly TRBD1 (6 bases). CDR3 length: 14 residues. V lost 6 bases and J lost 3, with 14 bases in between. Germline V CDR1 and CDR2: KGHSH, LQKENI. DNA for the CDR3: TGTGCCAGCTCCCTTCTGGGGGCGGACTATGGCTACACCTTC. Its translation: CASSLLGADYGYTF.

The rearrangement joins TRBV6-5 to TRBJ2-2, with 8 bases lining up with TRBD1. V gave up 4 bases and J gave up 3 bases; unmatched junction bases: 4. The CDR3 contains 15 residues. From germline, CDR1 is MNHEY and CDR2 SVGAGI. This CDR3 reads CASSSQGAHTGELFF. The CDR3 DNA follows: TGTGCCAGCAGTTCTCAGGGGGCTCACACCGGGGAGCTGTTTTTT.

The rearrangement joins TRBV5-6 to TRBJ2-3, with 9 bases aligning to TRBD1. V was clipped by 0 bases and J by 2 bases; unmatched bases: 1. Germline assignment: CDR1 SGHDT and CDR2 YYEEEE. This CDR3 has 15 amino acids. In nucleotides, the CDR3 is TGTGCCAGCAGCTTGGGACAGGGGGACACAGATACGCAGTATTTT. Its translation: CASSLGQGDTDTQYF. Complete variable domain (other parts from reference TRBV5-6 and TRBJ2-3): DAGVTQSPTHLIKTRGQQVTLRCSPKSGHDTVSWYQQALGQGPQFIFQYYEEEERQRGNFPDRFSGHQFPNYSSELNVNALLLGDSALYLCASSLGQGDTDTQYFGPGTRLTVL.

This clone was seen once. This chain links TRBV6-5 with TRBJ2-2; 8 bases map to TRBD2. CDR3 length equals 13 residues. The germline V gene encodes CDR1 MNHEY and CDR2 SVGAGI. The V and J ends lost 5 bases and 7 bases, in that order; junction bases with no gene match: 3. In nucleotides, the CDR3 is TGTGCCAGCAGTACCGCGGGGGGCGGGGAGCTGTTTTTT. It encodes CASSTAGGGELFF.

The V and J genes are TRBV4-2 and TRBJ2-5, with 8 bases that match TRBD1. Germline loops: CDR1 LGHNA, CDR2 YNFKEQ. V shed 4 bases and J 3 bases; nucleotides not matched to a gene: 10. CDR3 length: 16 residues. This chain's CDR3 is CASSLTQGATEETQYF. The CDR3 DNA is TGTGCCAGCAGCCTAACTCAGGGGGCGACGGAAGAGACCCAGTACTTC.

The gene calls are TRBV7-2 and TRBJ2-4; 11 bases are shared with TRBD2. This CDR3 has 13 amino acids. Germline CDR1 reads SGHTA; CDR2 reads FQGNSA. V dropped 5 bases and J dropped 11; count of bases not matched to a gene: 5. The CDR3 loop is CASSRGLAGLQYF. The DNA for the CDR3 is TGTGCCAGCAGCCGTGGACTAGCGGGTCTTCAGTACTTC.

The chain employs TRBV10-3 and TRBJ2-3, with 8 bases matching TRBD1. Germline CDR1 and CDR2: ENHRY and SYGVKD. This CDR3 contains 13 residues. V gave up 6 bases and J gave up 6 bases; unmatched junction bases: 5. In nucleotides, the CDR3 is TGTGCCATCAGAGGACAGGGTATGGATACGCAGTATTTT. This encodes CAIRGQGMDTQYF.

This rearrangement joins TRBV2 to TRBJ1-4, with D unresolved. CDR1 is SNHLY and CDR2 is FYNNEI in the germline V gene. Trimming left V 10 bases short and J 8 bases short, with 23 bases between. The CDR3 covers 15 residues. The CDR3 DNA is TGTGCCACCAGCAAGCTCCACCCTAAATTGGAAAAACTGTTTTTT. Protein: CATSKLHPKLEKLFF.

The chain has TRBV6-5 and TRBJ2-7; 10 nucleotides line up with TRBD1. V dropped 2 bases and J dropped 6; count of bases not matched to a gene: 4. The CDR3 sequence is 14 residues long. CDR1 and CDR2 from the germline V gene are MNHEY and SVGAGI. Here the CDR3 reads CASSYNDRGREQYF. Here the CDR3 DNA reads TGTGCCAGCAGTTACAACGACAGGGGGCGCGAGCAGTACTTC.

DNA of the CDR3: TGTGCCAGCAGCTTAAAACAGGGGGCGGTAGGGACCCAGTACTTC. Its protein product is CASSLKQGAVGTQYF. The rearrangement joins TRBV7-6 to TRBJ2-5; 9 nucleotides match TRBD1. Trimming cost V 2 bases and J 7 bases; bases outside gene matches: 8. The CDR3 runs 15 residues. Germline assignment: CDR1 SGHVS and CDR2 FNYEAQ.

This clone was detected a few times. V and J are TRBV27 and TRBJ2-2; TRBD2 matches 13 bases. The CDR3 has 15 amino acids. The V and J ends lost 8 bases and 5 bases, in that order; junction bases with no gene match: 5. The germline gives CDR1 MNHEY, CDR2 SMNVEV (reference sequence). The CDR3 bases are TGTGCCAGCCTAACTAGCGGGAGGGCGACCGGGGAGCTGTTTTTT. It specifies CASLTSGRATGELFF.

V usage is TRBV19 and J usage is TRBJ1-1; 8 nucleotides agree with TRBD1. Germline V gene lookup returns CDR1 LNHDA and CDR2 SQIVND (reference sequence). J gave up 1 base and V 7 bases, and 8 bases lay outside the gene matches. CDR3 length: 15 residues. This CDR3 reads CASTVTGTGNTEAFF. The DNA for the CDR3 is TGTGCCAGTACCGTTACCGGGACAGGGAACACTGAAGCTTTCTTT.

The rearrangement joins TRBV24-1 to TRBJ1-1, with TRBD1 identical over 8 bases. The junction had 9 bases not matched to a gene; V was cut back by 4 bases and J by 9 bases. The CDR3 contains 14 residues. CDR1 and CDR2 from the germline V gene are KGHDR and SFDVKD. The CDR3 bases are TGTGCCACCAGTGACCCCCTCGGACAGGGTAAAGCTTTCTTT. Translating it yields CATSDPLGQGKAFF.

V gene TRBV11-3 combines with J gene TRBJ1-3, with D unresolved. The CDR3 has 17 amino acids. The germline V and J ends were trimmed by 5 bases and 0 bases, with 17 bases remaining between them. CDR1 and CDR2 from the germline V gene are SGHNT and YENEEA. The CDR3 sequence is CASSADGSLSSGNTIYF. DNA for the CDR3: TGTGCCAGCAGCGCGGATGGGAGCCTGTCCTCTGGAAACACCATATATTTT.

V is TRBV24-1 and J is TRBJ1-5; D unclear. Germline V lookup: CDR1 KGHDR, CDR2 SFDVKD. Trimming stripped 4 bases from V and 8 bases from J, with 14 bases between. The CDR3 is 14 residues long. The CDR3 is CATSEPYTQEPQHF. For the CDR3, the DNA is TGTGCCACCAGTGAGCCCTACACCCAGGAGCCCCAGCATTTT.

The chain couples TRBV5-1 to TRBJ1-6; tentative D call: TRBD1 (6 bases). This CDR3 is 14 amino acids long. Germline CDR1 and CDR2: SGHRS and YFSETQ. V was shortened by 4 bases and J by 6 bases, with 11 bases between the two germline ends. CDR3: CASSERGFNSPLHF. The CDR3 nucleotides are TGCGCCAGCAGCGAGAGGGGGTTTAATTCACCCCTCCACTTT.

The genes are TRBV2 and TRBJ1-2, with D possibly TRBD1 on 5 matching bases. This CDR3 is built from 14 residues. V was clipped by 5 bases and J by 3 bases, with 13 bases between them. The germline V gene encodes CDR1 SNHLY and CDR2 FYNNEI. CDR3: CASSRIGTDYGYTF. The CDR3 nucleotides read TGTGCCAGCAGTCGCATAGGGACTGACTATGGCTACACCTTC.